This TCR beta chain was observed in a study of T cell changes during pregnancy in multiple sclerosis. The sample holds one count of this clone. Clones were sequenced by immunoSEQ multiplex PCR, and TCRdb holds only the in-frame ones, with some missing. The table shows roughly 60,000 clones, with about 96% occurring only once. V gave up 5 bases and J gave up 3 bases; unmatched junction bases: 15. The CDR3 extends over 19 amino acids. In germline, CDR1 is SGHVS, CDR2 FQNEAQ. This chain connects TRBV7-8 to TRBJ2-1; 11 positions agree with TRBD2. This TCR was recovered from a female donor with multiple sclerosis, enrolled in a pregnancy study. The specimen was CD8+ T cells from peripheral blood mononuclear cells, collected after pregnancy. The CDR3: CASSPGGTSGSNSYNEQFF. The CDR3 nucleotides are TGTGCCAGCAGCCCGGGGGGGACTAGCGGTAGCAATAGCTACAATGAGCAGTTCTTC. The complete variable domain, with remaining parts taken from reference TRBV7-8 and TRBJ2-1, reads GAGVSQSPRYKVAKRGQDVALRCDPISGHVSLFWYQQALGQGPEFLTYFQNEAQLDKSGLPSDRFFAERPEGSVSTLKIQRTQQEDSAVYLCASSPGGTSGSNSYNEQFFGPGTRLTVL.